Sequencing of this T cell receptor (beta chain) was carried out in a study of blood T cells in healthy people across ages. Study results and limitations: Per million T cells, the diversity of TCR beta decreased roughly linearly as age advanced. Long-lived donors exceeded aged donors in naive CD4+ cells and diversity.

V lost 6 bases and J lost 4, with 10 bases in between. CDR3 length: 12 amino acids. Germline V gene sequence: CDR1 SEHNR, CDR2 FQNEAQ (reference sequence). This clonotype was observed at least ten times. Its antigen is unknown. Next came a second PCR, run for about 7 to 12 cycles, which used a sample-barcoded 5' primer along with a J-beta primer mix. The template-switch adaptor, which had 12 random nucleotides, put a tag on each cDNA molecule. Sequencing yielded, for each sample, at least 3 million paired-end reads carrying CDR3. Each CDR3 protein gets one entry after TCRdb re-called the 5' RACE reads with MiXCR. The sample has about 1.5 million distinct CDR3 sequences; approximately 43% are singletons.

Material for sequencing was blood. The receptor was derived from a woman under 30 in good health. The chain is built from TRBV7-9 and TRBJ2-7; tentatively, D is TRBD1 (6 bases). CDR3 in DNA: TGTGCCAGCAGATCTACAGGGTACGAGCAGTACTTC. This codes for CASRSTGYEQYF.